One and the same sample provided the 23 T cell receptor beta chains below, sequenced in a study of blood T cell repertoires in COVID-19. This table comes from immunoSEQ multiplex PCR, and its TCRdb copy is limited to in-frame clones, with some not included. Altogether hundreds of thousands of clones are present, about nine tenths being singletons, with the ten largest covering 5.5% to 7%. What was sequenced was peripheral blood. The receptors derive from a man aged 80 or over with acute or convalescent COVID-19.

V is TRBV7-2 and J is TRBJ1-4; 7 bases are shared with TRBD1. The length of the CDR3 is 13 residues. Germline assignment: CDR1 SGHTA and CDR2 FQGNSA. The V and J ends lost 7 bases and 2 bases, in that order; junction bases with no gene match: 1. CDR3 region: CASKGQTNEKLFF. The CDR3 nucleotides are TGTGCCAGCAAGGGACAGACTAATGAAAAACTGTTTTTT.

J is TRBJ2-3 and V is TRBV16, with a possible D match to TRBD1 (6 bases). CDR3 length: 14 residues. Per germline, CDR1 KGHSY and CDR2 FQNENV. V was trimmed by 0 bases and J by 7 bases, leaving 11 bases between them. The CDR3 nucleotides are TGTGCCAGCAGCCAATCGAGGGGGACGAATACGCAGTATTTT. Protein sequence: CASSQSRGTNTQYF.

The V and J genes are TRBV28 and TRBJ1-5; D is undetermined. Trimming cost V 7 bases and J 7 bases, with 11 bases left between them. The CDR3 covers 12 residues. Germline V gene lookup returns CDR1 MDHEN and CDR2 SYDVKM. CDR3 nucleotide sequence: TGTGCCAGCAAACTCGGAGGGCAGCCCCAGCATTTT. This encodes CASKLGGQPQHF.

In DNA, the CDR3 is TGTGCCAGCAGCCCCTCTAGCGGGATCCTCATTGGGGCAGATACGCAGTATTTT. Translated: CASSPSSGILIGADTQYF. The rearrangement uses TRBV27 and TRBJ2-3; TRBD2 matches 9 bases. The CDR3 is made up of 18 amino acids. CDR1 is MNHEY, CDR2 SMNVEV, per germline (reference sequence). J was trimmed by 4 bases and V by 6 bases; bases with no gene match: 17.

There are a few counts of this clone. The chain carries TRBV19 and TRBJ2-1; 7 bases agree with TRBD2. Germline loops: CDR1 LNHDA, CDR2 SQIVND (reference sequence). With V trimmed by 7 bases and J by 1 base, 13 bases remained unmatched. There are 17 residues in the CDR3. CDR3 DNA: TGTGCCAGTAAGGGAGTTCGGCGGGAGTGGTCCTACAATGAGCAGTTCTTC. Protein product: CASKGVRREWSYNEQFF.

J is TRBJ1-4 and V is TRBV18; TRBD1 is a possible D gene (6 bases). V shed 4 bases and J shed 4 bases, with 10 bases lying between them. The CDR3 extends over 14 amino acids. Germline V gene sequence: CDR1 KGHSH, CDR2 LQKENI. The CDR3 sequence: CASSQRQDNEKLFF. The CDR3 nucleotides read TGTGCCAGCTCACAGAGACAGGATAATGAAAAACTGTTTTTT.

The CDR3, as DNA: TGTGCCACCAGCACCGGGACAGGGGGGTTGGAGACCCAGTACTTC. The encoded protein is CATSTGTGGLETQYF. This chain uses TRBV24-1 with TRBJ2-5; 11 bases fit TRBD1. Germline V gene sequence: CDR1 KGHDR, CDR2 SFDVKD. CDR3 length: 15 residues. V was clipped by 7 bases and J by 5 bases; unmatched bases: 8.

The chain uses TRBV7-3 and TRBJ2-5; 7 positions match TRBD2. V was pared by 2 bases and J by 4 bases, with 4 bases of the junction left unmatched. The V gene's germline CDR1 is SGHTA and CDR2 FQGTGA. The CDR3 contains 14 residues. The CDR3 DNA reads as TGTGCCAGCAGCTTAGCGGGAGAAGCAGAGACCCAGTACTTC. This encodes CASSLAGEAETQYF.

V gene TRBV11-3 combines with J gene TRBJ2-5; 7 nucleotides match TRBD1. This CDR3 contains 14 residues. V lost 5 bases and J lost 7; bases outside the gene matches: 10. Looked up from germline, CDR1 is SGHNT and CDR2 is YENEEA. CDR3 coding DNA: TGTGCCAGCAGCGCGACAGGGAATGTTGGGACCCAGTACTTC. It is translated as CASSATGNVGTQYF.

The CDR3 DNA is TGTGCCTGGAGTCCCGCGGGTGAGCAGTTCTTC. Residues: CAWSPAGEQFF. This chain uses TRBV30 with TRBJ2-1; a weak D match, TRBD2 (5 bases). The V end was cut by 2 bases, the J end by 9 bases, with 8 bases between. There are 11 residues in the CDR3. Per the germline V gene, CDR1 is GTSNPN and CDR2 is SVGIG (reference sequence).

The chain uses TRBV19 and TRBJ2-2; the D gene is possibly TRBD1 (6 bases). The CDR3 is made up of 16 amino acids. CDR1 LNHDA and CDR2 SQIVND come from the germline V gene (reference sequence). With 10 bases removed from V and 4 bases from J, the gap between germline ends came to 22 bases. The CDR3 sequence: CATLRGTGRSTGELFF. CDR3 nucleotides: TGTGCCACCCTCCGAGGCACAGGGCGATCCACCGGGGAGCTGTTTTTT.

This rearrangement joins TRBV7-2 to TRBJ2-5, with 7 bases lining up with TRBD1. Germline values: CDR1 SGHTA, CDR2 FQGNSA. The ends lost 4 bases at V and 1 base at J; junction bases unmatched: 6. The CDR3 contains 15 residues. DNA for the CDR3: TGTGCCAGCAGCTCAAACAGGGGCGCCCAAGAGACCCAGTACTTC. Translated: CASSSNRGAQETQYF.

CDR3 DNA: TGTGCCAGCACCTCGATAGCGGGGTCTAGCAATGAGCAGTTCTTC. Protein product: CASTSIAGSSNEQFF. This chain joins TRBV28 and TRBJ2-1; TRBD2 agrees at 8 bases. Germline loops: CDR1 MDHEN, CDR2 SYDVKM. The V segment lost 7 bases and the J segment 6 bases; nucleotides outside the gene matches: 11. The CDR3 is made up of 15 amino acids. The whole variable domain, filled in from reference TRBV28 and TRBJ2-1, reads DVKVTQSSRYLVKRTGEKVFLECVQDMDHENMFWYRQDPGLGLRLIYFSYDVKMKEKGDIPEGYSVSREKKERFSLILESASTNQTSMYLCASTSIAGSSNEQFFGPGTRLTVL.

The V call is TRBV18, the J call TRBJ2-1; 8 bases map to TRBD1. V was pared by 3 bases and J by 7 bases, with 8 bases of the junction left unmatched. The CDR3 spans 15 residues. The germline V gene has CDR1 KGHSH and CDR2 LQKENI. The CDR3 coding sequence is TGTGCCAGCTCACCGGACAGGGCCCAGGGGAATGAGCAGTTCTTC. Translating it yields CASSPDRAQGNEQFF. Based on the CDR3 plus reference TRBV18 and TRBJ2-1, the full variable domain is NAGVMQNPRHLVRRRGQEARLRCSPMKGHSHVYWYRQLPEEGLKFMVYLQKENIIDESGMPKERFSAEFPKEGPSILRIQQVVRGDSAAYFCASSPDRAQGNEQFFGPGTRLTVL.

The chain combines TRBV7-3 with TRBJ2-3; possibly TRBD2 for D (5 bases). Germline V gene lookup returns CDR1 SGHTA and CDR2 FQGTGA. The V gene lost 1 base and the J gene lost 6 bases, with 17 bases spanning the gap. The CDR3 consists of 16 residues. The CDR3 DNA reads as TGTGCCAGCAGCTTAAAGGGTGGACTGAGAAGTGATACGCAGTATTTT. As protein: CASSLKGGLRSDTQYF.

The chain recombines TRBV5-1 with TRBJ2-1; 9 bases are shared with TRBD2. CDR3 length: 14 amino acids. The J segment lost 5 bases and the V segment lost 0 bases, leaving 0 bases of the junction unmatched. Germline-derived CDR1 and CDR2 are SGHRS and YFSETQ. The CDR3 sequence: CASSLEREDNEQFF. The CDR3 DNA reads TGCGCCAGCAGCTTGGAGCGGGAGGACAATGAGCAGTTCTTC.

The CDR3 nucleotides are TGTGCCAGCAGTCCACAGGGCCGCGGCACAGATACGCAGTATTTT. It codes for CASSPQGRGTDTQYF. This sequence joins TRBV2 and TRBJ2-3; maybe TRBD1 (6 bases). Trimming shortened V by 5 bases and J by 1 base, and 13 bases separated the two germline ends. The CDR3 totals 15 residues. Germline V gives CDR1 SNHLY, CDR2 FYNNEI.

The rearrangement uses TRBV7-8 and TRBJ2-7, with TRBD2 matching 15 bases. With V trimmed by 5 bases and J by 13 bases, 9 bases remained unmatched. In germline, CDR1 is SGHVS, CDR2 FQNEAQ. This CDR3 contains 14 residues. The CDR3 spells CASSPWTSGREGYF. The CDR3 DNA follows: TGTGCCAGCAGCCCTTGGACTAGCGGGAGGGAGGGTTACTTC.

The chain links TRBV28 to TRBJ1-5; 10 bases fit TRBD1. Germline values: CDR1 MDHEN, CDR2 SYDVKM. V lost 2 bases and J lost 0; bases outside the gene matches: 10. The length of the CDR3 is 19 residues. The CDR3 nucleotides are TGTGCCAGCAGTTTACCCCGGGACAGGGGCCTCTATAGCAATCAGCCCCAGCATTTT. This codes for CASSLPRDRGLYSNQPQHF.

The chain employs TRBV18 and TRBJ2-2; 8 nucleotides agree with TRBD2. The CDR3 sequence is 16 residues long. Germline V lookup: CDR1 KGHSH, CDR2 LQKENI. Trimming took 6 bases from V and 1 from J; bases not matched to a gene: 7. The CDR3 region is CASSQKRELNTGELFF. DNA of the CDR3: TGTGCCAGCTCGCAGAAGCGGGAGCTGAACACCGGGGAGCTGTTTTTT.

The V and J genes are TRBV5-1 and TRBJ2-5, with TRBD1 identical over 7 bases. In germline, CDR1 is SGHRS, CDR2 YFSETQ. This CDR3 region has 14 residues. The V segment lost 2 bases and the J segment 4 bases; nucleotides outside the gene matches: 5. The CDR3 nucleotides are TGCGCCAGCAGCTTCGACAGGGCAGGAGAGACCCAGTACTTC. This encodes CASSFDRAGETQYF.

The CDR3 region is CASSFDRGNTIYF. The CDR3 DNA sequence: TGTGCCAGCAGCTTTGATCGGGGAAACACCATATATTTT. V is TRBV7-2 and J is TRBJ1-3; D not certain. Germline loops: CDR1 SGHTA, CDR2 FQGNSA. The CDR3 length is 13 residues. Trimming left V 3 bases short and J 4 bases short, with 7 bases between.

The rearrangement joins TRBV6-5 to TRBJ2-3, with 7 bases aligning to TRBD2. This CDR3 has 14 amino acids. Germline V lookup: CDR1 MNHEY, CDR2 SVGAGI. The J segment lost 3 bases and the V segment lost 6 bases, leaving 6 bases of the junction unmatched. DNA of the CDR3: TGTGCCAGCAGCGGGGGGAGAGGGACAGATACGCAGTATTTT. Translating gives CASSGGRGTDTQYF.